The 22 T cell receptor beta chains below come from one sample, sequenced in a study of blood T cell repertoires in COVID-19 (dated by TCRdb to 2018 to 2020). The library was produced with the immunoSEQ multiplex PCR assay. The source is immuneACCESS, and TCRdb retained only in-frame sequences with V and J called. Part of the clones is not carried over; for the studies checked, unresolved V genes explain less than half of this, and the remainder is unexplained. Here the sample has a few hundred thousand clones; roughly 90% occur a single time. Together, the top ten hold 5.5% to 8% of the sample. Sequenced: peripheral blood. The receptors here all came from a man aged 55 to 70 with acute or convalescent COVID-19.

The genes are TRBV9 and TRBJ2-7; D is unclear. The V gene lost 0 bases and the J gene lost 3 bases, with 4 bases spanning the gap. Per germline, CDR1 SGDLS and CDR2 YYNGEE. CDR3 length: 12 residues. For the CDR3, the DNA is TGTGCCAGCAGCGTAGACAGCTACGAGCAGTACTTC. Amino acid sequence: CASSVDSYEQYF.

This chain links TRBV28 with TRBJ2-1, with 9 bases lining up with TRBD1. V was clipped by 6 bases and J by 3 bases; unmatched bases: 6. CDR3 length equals 15 residues. In germline, CDR1 is MDHEN, CDR2 SYDVKM. The CDR3 DNA reads as TGTGCCAGCAGATATACGGGACAGGGCTACAATGAGCAGTTCTTC. Protein sequence: CASRYTGQGYNEQFF.

There are a few counts of this clone. The chain uses TRBV4-3 and TRBJ2-3; the match to TRBD2 covers 8 bases. V lost 0 bases, J lost 0 bases, and 5 bases stayed unmatched. Germline V gives CDR1 LGHNA, CDR2 YSLEER. CDR3 size: 17 residues. CDR3 residues: CASSQDQASGSTDTQYF. CDR3 nucleotides: TGCGCCAGCAGCCAAGATCAGGCTAGCGGGAGCACAGATACGCAGTATTTT.

This rearrangement joins TRBV9 to TRBJ2-1; D may be TRBD1 (6 bases). V was pared by 4 bases and J by 4 bases, with 21 bases between. CDR1 SGDLS and CDR2 YYNGEE come from the germline V gene. The length of the CDR3 is 17 residues. CDR3 bases: TGTGCCAGCAGCCCCAAGACCGGGACACACACTTACAATGAGCAGTTCTTC. It translates to CASSPKTGTHTYNEQFF.

The rearrangement uses TRBV11-2 and TRBJ1-6; D not resolved. V was cut by 1 base and J by 10 bases, with 11 bases left in between. This CDR3 spans 14 amino acids. Germline CDR1 and CDR2: SGHAT and FQNNGV. CDR3 in amino acids: CASSLVLTGSPLHF. For the CDR3, the DNA is TGTGCCAGCAGCTTAGTTCTGACGGGATCACCCCTCCACTTT.

The J gene is TRBJ1-6, the V gene TRBV12-5; D call uncertain. The CDR3 totals 14 residues. The germline V gene encodes CDR1 LGHNT and CDR2 FRNRAP. V shed 3 bases and J shed 13 bases, with 16 bases lying between them. The CDR3 protein is CASGLGVSSSPLHF. CDR3 coding DNA: TGTGCTAGTGGTTTAGGAGTATCTTCGTCCCCCCTCCACTTT.

The rearrangement uses TRBV9 and TRBJ1-1; possible D gene TRBD1, 6 bases. Trimming cost V 4 bases and J 5 bases, with 18 bases left between them. The CDR3 is 15 residues long. The germline gives CDR1 SGDLS, CDR2 YYNGEE. The CDR3 here is CASSPRGPQGTEAFF. CDR3 sequence (DNA): TGTGCCAGCAGCCCCCGGGGACCCCAGGGGACTGAAGCTTTCTTT.

V usage is TRBV3-1 (or the pseudogene TRBV3-2) and J usage is TRBJ1-2; D is possibly TRBD1 (5 bases). Germline V CDR1 and CDR2: LGHDT, YNNKEL (reference sequence). This CDR3 spans 14 amino acids. Trimming removed 4 bases at V and 4 bases at J, with 13 bases between. In nucleotides, the CDR3 is TGTGCCAGCAGCCCTCCCGGGACTACCTATGGCTACACCTTC. As protein: CASSPPGTTYGYTF.

The table lists this clone with a count of one. The chain uses TRBV7-2 and TRBJ1-1; TRBD1 agrees at 10 bases. This CDR3 has 15 residues. V shed 11 bases and J 0 bases; nucleotides not matched to a gene: 9. Per germline, CDR1 SGHTA and CDR2 FQGNSA. The CDR3 DNA reads TGTGCCTGCGAGGGGACAGGGGATTTGAACACTGAAGCTTTCTTT. It specifies CACEGTGDLNTEAFF.

The V gene is TRBV27, the J gene TRBJ1-3; D may be TRBD1 (5 bases). The germline V gene encodes CDR1 MNHEY and CDR2 SMNVEV (reference sequence). Trimming stripped 3 bases from V and 3 bases from J, with 6 bases between. CDR3 length: 13 amino acids. CDR3 region: CASSFRDGNTIYF. The CDR3 bases are TGTGCCAGCAGTTTCAGGGATGGAAACACCATATATTTT.

V gene TRBV11-3 combines with J gene TRBJ2-1; TRBD2 might be the D (5 bases). CDR3 length: 12 amino acids. The ends were cut back, 6 bases at V and 13 bases at J, with 16 bases in the middle. The germline V gene encodes CDR1 SGHNT and CDR2 YENEEA. CDR3 sequence reads: CASSYELGGQFF. CDR3 in DNA: TGTGCCAGCAGTTATGAGCTCGGAGGACAGTTCTTC.

The rearrangement uses TRBV23-1 and TRBJ2-5; 9 bases map to TRBD2. TRBV23-1 is an open reading frame, and its role is uncertain. Trimming removed 1 base from V and 4 bases from J; junction bases left unmatched: 10. The CDR3 is made up of 17 amino acids. The CDR3 sequence: CASSQLRAGGPVETQYF. The DNA of the CDR3 is TGCGCCAGCAGTCAATTGAGGGCGGGAGGGCCCGTAGAGACCCAGTACTTC.

This chain uses TRBV7-9 with TRBJ2-2; 7 nucleotides match TRBD1. Germline-derived CDR1 and CDR2 are SEHNR and FQNEAQ (reference sequence). Trimming removed 4 bases from V and 1 base from J; junction bases left unmatched: 0. This CDR3 is built from 14 residues. The CDR3 here is CASSSGGNTGELFF. In DNA form, the CDR3 reads TGTGCCAGCAGCTCAGGGGGGAACACCGGGGAGCTGTTTTTT.

CDR3 in DNA: TGTGCCAGCTCACCAGAGAGAGAGACCCAGTACTTC. It codes for CASSPERETQYF. V gene TRBV18 combines with J gene TRBJ2-5; D is uncertain. V lost 2 bases and J lost 4, with 5 bases in between. This CDR3 has 12 residues. From germline, CDR1 is KGHSH and CDR2 LQKENI.

The chain has TRBV19 and TRBJ1-5; TRBD1 matches 8 bases. This CDR3 has 15 amino acids. The J segment lost 4 bases and the V segment lost 1 base, leaving 3 bases of the junction unmatched. Germline CDR1 reads LNHDA; CDR2 reads SQIVND (reference sequence). CDR3 sequence: CASSIGQGQNQPQHF. DNA for the CDR3: TGTGCCAGTAGTATAGGACAGGGGCAGAATCAGCCCCAGCATTTT. Together with reference TRBV19 and TRBJ1-5, the CDR3 gives the full variable domain: DGGITQSPKYLFRKEGQNVTLSCEQNLNHDAMYWYRQDPGQGLRLIYYSQIVNDFQKGDIAEGYSVSREKKESFPLTVTSAQKNPTAFYLCASSIGQGQNQPQHFGDGTRLSIL.

The chain carries TRBV9 and TRBJ2-7; 7 bases are a match to TRBD2. In germline, CDR1 is SGDLS, CDR2 YYNGEE. The trim removed 0 bases at V and 4 bases at J, leaving 7 bases unmatched. The CDR3 runs to 15 residues. The CDR3: CASSVAPGGRYEQYF. CDR3 sequence (DNA): TGTGCCAGCAGCGTAGCTCCGGGCGGGAGATACGAGCAGTACTTC.

This chain joins TRBV18 and TRBJ2-5; possibly TRBD2 for D (6 bases). This CDR3 is built from 13 residues. Trimming took off 4 bases at V and 5 bases at J, with 11 bases between the two ends. Germline V lookup: CDR1 KGHSH, CDR2 LQKENI. The CDR3 sequence: CASSQKEGETQYF. The CDR3 DNA is TGTGCCAGCTCACAAAAGGAGGGGGAGACCCAGTACTTC.

A few counts support this clone. The genes are TRBV7-3 and TRBJ2-7, with D perhaps matching TRBD1 (6 bases). The length of the CDR3 is 15 residues. The germline gives CDR1 SGHTA, CDR2 FQGTGA. V shed 5 bases and J shed 0 bases, with 14 bases lying between them. The CDR3 coding sequence is TGTGCCAGCAGCCCCGACAGGAGCAGCTCCTACGAGCAGTACTTC. As protein: CASSPDRSSSYEQYF.

The rearrangement uses TRBV6-5 and TRBJ1-2; 7 nucleotides line up with TRBD1. The V gene end was trimmed by 6 bases and the J gene end by 8 bases; junction bases not matched to a gene: 9. Per germline, CDR1 MNHEY and CDR2 SVGAGI. The CDR3 loop spans 13 amino acids. In DNA, the CDR3 is TGTGCCAGCAGAACGGGACAGTCGGGCGGCTACACCTTC. Residues: CASRTGQSGGYTF.

This clone has just a few counts. The chain uses TRBV7-9 and TRBJ1-4; D perhaps matches TRBD1 (6 bases). Germline assignment: CDR1 SEHNR and CDR2 FQNEAQ (reference sequence). V was clipped by 5 bases and J by 3 bases, with 25 bases between them. The CDR3 is 19 amino acids. In DNA form, the CDR3 reads TGTGCCAGCAGCCAGGGGTTTCGTGGACAGCAGTTTTCTAATGAAAAACTGTTTTTT. This encodes CASSQGFRGQQFSNEKLFF. The full variable domain, its missing parts supplied by reference TRBV7-9 and TRBJ1-4, is DTGVSQNPRHKITKRGQNVTFRCDPISEHNRLYWYRQTLGQGPEFLTYFQNEAQLEKSRLLSDRFSAERPKGSFSTLEIQRTEQGDSAMYLCASSQGFRGQQFSNEKLFFGSGTQLSVL.

The rearrangement joins TRBV7-2 to TRBJ2-3; D may be TRBD1 (5 bases). V was pared by 1 base and J by 5 bases, with 13 bases between. The CDR3 extends over 15 amino acids. The germline CDR1 and CDR2 sequences are SGHTA and FQGNSA. The CDR3 sequence: CASSLVSRGGDTQYF. The CDR3 DNA reads as TGTGCCAGCAGCTTAGTCAGTAGGGGTGGAGATACGCAGTATTTT.

The genes are TRBV30 and TRBJ1-5; unclear D gene. The germline gives CDR1 GTSNPN, CDR2 SVGIG (reference sequence). The CDR3 is 14 residues long. The V end lost 0 bases, the J end lost 4 bases, and 10 bases lay between the germline ends. CDR3 DNA: TGTGCCTGGAGTGTGGGTCGAGGAAATCAGCCCCAGCATTTT. It translates to CAWSVGRGNQPQHF.